This TCR beta chain was obtained from a study of OX40 agonist ivuxolimab in advanced cancers. Turning to the overall study: Ivuxolimab, which targeted the costimulatory receptor OX40 (CD134), was an agonistic, fully human IgG2 monoclonal antibody. Intravenous ivuxolimab was administered to patients every 2 weeks at six dose levels: 0.01, 0.1, 0.3, 1.5, 3 and 10 mg/kg. Of the 50 to 55 dose-escalation patients, hepatocellular carcinoma was present in approximately 20, melanoma in about 15, renal cell carcinoma in 9 and head and neck cancer in 9. The dose-escalation cohort was 82.7% male with a mean age of about 58 years, ranging from roughly 20 to 80. Prior anti-PD-1, anti-PD-L1 or anti-CTLA-4 therapy was permitted, and approximately 40% of dose-escalation patients had received checkpoint inhibitors. Three dose-escalation patients achieved partial responses, one with hepatocellular carcinoma and two with cutaneous melanoma. The purpose of peripheral TCRbeta sequencing was to test whether ivuxolimab changed TCR sequence diversity and led to clonal T-cell expansion. The paper covers the monotherapy dose-escalation part of the phase I ivuxolimab trial, which included N of about 56 patients. Paper-wide results and their limitations: Low levels of normalized T-cell clonal expansion were also seen in some patients who did not respond. In the 0.1-3.0 mg/kg groups, partial responders had among the lowest normalized peripheral clonal expansion, particularly in CD8+ T cells. The antigen specificity of the clonally expanded peripheral T cells was not determined. At doses of 0.1 to 3.0 mg/kg, clonal expansion of both CD4+ and CD8+ T cells in blood was seen between baseline and week 6. After ivuxolimab, expanded clones were on average more numerous among CD8+ T cells than among CD4+ T cells.

Patients with a history of autoimmune disease or receiving systemic immunosuppression were excluded from the trial. Peripheral blood for TCR sequencing was drawn from every dose cohort at baseline, at cycle 4 day 1 and at cycle 7 day 1. Samples came from an open-label, multicenter, first-in-human phase I dose-escalation trial of ivuxolimab. Adults with locally advanced or metastatic melanoma, renal cell, hepatocellular, or head and neck squamous cell carcinoma were enrolled in the trial. Before TCR sequencing, CD4+ T cells and CD8+ T cells from peripheral blood were sorted into separate populations. Genomic DNA was extracted from sorted cells for sequencing of the TCRbeta CDR3 region. The immunoSEQ Assay was used for sequencing of TCRbeta CDR3 regions. TCRdb limited this immuneACCESS table to in-frame rearrangements with V and J called. A share of clones is missing; checked studies link under half to unresolved V genes, and the rest is unexplained. The sample table records roughly 62,000 clones; more than 65% of these occur just once. The ten biggest clones cover roughly 2.3% of the sample.

As concerns this clone: It lacks a known antigen. No base quality values were provided; no much bigger clone lies one nucleotide off.

The V end gives up 2 bases and the J end 5 bases, leaving 11 bases in the junction not matched to a gene. The CDR3 holds 16 amino acids from the cysteine to the phenylalanine. CDR3 DNA only is kept here, 48 bases in frame from base 1. The germline V gene (reference sequence) supplies CDR1 SEHNR and CDR2 FQNEAQ. The rearranged segments are TRBV7-9 and TRBJ1-2, with TRBD1 matching 7 junction bases. The clonotype originates from an adult with an advanced solid tumor such as melanoma, head and neck, liver or kidney cancer. Material: CD4+ or CD8+ T cells sorted from blood, obtained in a trial of the OX40 agonist ivuxolimab. The sequenced DNA: TGTGCCAGCAGCTTATACCCTCAGGGGGGAGGTTATGGCTACACCTTC. The encoded protein is CASSLYPQGGGYGYTF.